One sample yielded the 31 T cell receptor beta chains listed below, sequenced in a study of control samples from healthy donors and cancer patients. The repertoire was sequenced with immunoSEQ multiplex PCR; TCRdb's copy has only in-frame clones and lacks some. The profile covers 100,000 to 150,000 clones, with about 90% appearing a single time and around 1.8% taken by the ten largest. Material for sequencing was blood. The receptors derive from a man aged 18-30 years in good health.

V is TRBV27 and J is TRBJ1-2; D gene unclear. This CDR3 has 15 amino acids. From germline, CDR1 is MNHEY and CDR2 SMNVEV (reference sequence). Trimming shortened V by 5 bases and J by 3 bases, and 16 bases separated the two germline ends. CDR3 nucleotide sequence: TGTGCCAGCAGTCTTCTTCCGGGCGGATACTATGGCTACACCTTC. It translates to CASSLLPGGYYGYTF.

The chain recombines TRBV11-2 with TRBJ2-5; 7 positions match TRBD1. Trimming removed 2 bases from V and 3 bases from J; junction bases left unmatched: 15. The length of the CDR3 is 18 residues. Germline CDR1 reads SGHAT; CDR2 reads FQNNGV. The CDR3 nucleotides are TGTGCCAGCAGCTTAATTGGCCGGGACAGTACGACAAAAGAGACCCAGTACTTC. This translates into CASSLIGRDSTTKETQYF.

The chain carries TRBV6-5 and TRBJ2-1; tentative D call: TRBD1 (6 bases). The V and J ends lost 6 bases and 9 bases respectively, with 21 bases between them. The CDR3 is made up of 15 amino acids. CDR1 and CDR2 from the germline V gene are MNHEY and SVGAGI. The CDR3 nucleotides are TGTGCCAGCAGCCTCGGGACAACGATAAAGGGTGAGCAGTTCTTC. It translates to CASSLGTTIKGEQFF.

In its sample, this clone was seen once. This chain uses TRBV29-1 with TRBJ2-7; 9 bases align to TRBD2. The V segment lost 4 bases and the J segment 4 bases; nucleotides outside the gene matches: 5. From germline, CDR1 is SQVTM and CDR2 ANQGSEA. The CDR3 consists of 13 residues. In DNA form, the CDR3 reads TGCAGCGTTGTAGCGGGGGCACCGTACGAGCAGTACTTC. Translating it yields CSVVAGAPYEQYF.

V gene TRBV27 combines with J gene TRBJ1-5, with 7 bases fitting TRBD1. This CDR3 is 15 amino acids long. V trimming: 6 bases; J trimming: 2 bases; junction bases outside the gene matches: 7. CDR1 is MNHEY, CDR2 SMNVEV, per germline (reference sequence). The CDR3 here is CASRIAGTGNQPQHF. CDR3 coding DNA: TGTGCCAGCAGGATCGCAGGGACAGGCAATCAGCCCCAGCATTTT.

CDR3 protein: CASSERGDRAFF. CDR3 in DNA: TGTGCCAGCAGTGAGAGGGGGGACAGGGCTTTCTTT. The rearrangement uses TRBV6-1 and TRBJ1-1, with 8 bases matching TRBD1. J was trimmed by 11 bases and V by 3 bases; bases with no gene match: 5. The length of the CDR3 is 12 residues. Germline CDR1 is MNHNS and CDR2 is SASEGT.

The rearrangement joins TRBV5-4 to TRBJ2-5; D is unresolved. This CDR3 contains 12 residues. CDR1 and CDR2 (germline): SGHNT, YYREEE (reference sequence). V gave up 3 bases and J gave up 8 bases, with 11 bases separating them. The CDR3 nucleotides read TGTGCCAGCAGCTCAAAAGACGATACCCAGTACTTC. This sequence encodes CASSSKDDTQYF.

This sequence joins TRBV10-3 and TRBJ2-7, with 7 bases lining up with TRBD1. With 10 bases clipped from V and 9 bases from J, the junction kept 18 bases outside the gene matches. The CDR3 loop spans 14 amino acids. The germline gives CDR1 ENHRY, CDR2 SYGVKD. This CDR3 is CATKRDSQLLGQYF. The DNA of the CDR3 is TGTGCCACAAAACGGGACAGCCAATTACTGGGGCAGTACTTC.

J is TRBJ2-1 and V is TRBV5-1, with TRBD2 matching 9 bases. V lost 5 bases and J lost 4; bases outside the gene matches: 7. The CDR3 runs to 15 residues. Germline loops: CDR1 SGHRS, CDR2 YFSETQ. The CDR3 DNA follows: TGCGCCAGCAGAGCGCCGGGACTAGCTTACAATGAGCAGTTCTTC. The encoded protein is CASRAPGLAYNEQFF.

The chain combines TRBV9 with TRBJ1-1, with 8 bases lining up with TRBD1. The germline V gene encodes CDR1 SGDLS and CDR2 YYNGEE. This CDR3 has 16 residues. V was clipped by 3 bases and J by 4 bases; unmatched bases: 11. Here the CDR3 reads CASSDDPTGAVTEAFF. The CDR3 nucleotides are TGTGCCAGCAGCGACGACCCGACAGGGGCGGTCACTGAAGCTTTCTTT.

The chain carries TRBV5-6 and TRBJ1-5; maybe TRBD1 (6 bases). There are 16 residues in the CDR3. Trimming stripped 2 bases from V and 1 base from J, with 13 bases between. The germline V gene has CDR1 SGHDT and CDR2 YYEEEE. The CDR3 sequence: CASSFRRTVSNQPQHF. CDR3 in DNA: TGTGCCAGCAGCTTCCGTCGGACAGTCAGCAATCAGCCCCAGCATTTT.

The DNA for the CDR3 is TGTGCCAGCAGCTCTAGCGGGACCTACTACGAGCAGTACTTC. Amino acids: CASSSSGTYYEQYF. This chain uses TRBV11-2 with TRBJ2-7; 9 positions match TRBD2. CDR1 SGHAT and CDR2 FQNNGV come from the germline V gene. Trimming cost V 4 bases and J 3 bases; bases outside gene matches: 4. This CDR3 region has 14 residues.

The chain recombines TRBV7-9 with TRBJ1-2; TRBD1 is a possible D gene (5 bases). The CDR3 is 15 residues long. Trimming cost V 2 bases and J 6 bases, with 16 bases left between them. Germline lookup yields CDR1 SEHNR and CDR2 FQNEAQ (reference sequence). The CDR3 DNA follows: TGTGCCAGCAGCTTAACAGGAACGCAAGTCGATGGCTACACCTTC. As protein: CASSLTGTQVDGYTF.

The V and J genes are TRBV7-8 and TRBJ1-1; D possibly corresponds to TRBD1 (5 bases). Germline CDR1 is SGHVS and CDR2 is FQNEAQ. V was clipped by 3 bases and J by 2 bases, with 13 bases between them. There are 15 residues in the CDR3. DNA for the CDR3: TGTGCCAGCAGCTTGGCGCAGGGAAAAAACACTGAAGCTTTCTTT. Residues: CASSLAQGKNTEAFF.

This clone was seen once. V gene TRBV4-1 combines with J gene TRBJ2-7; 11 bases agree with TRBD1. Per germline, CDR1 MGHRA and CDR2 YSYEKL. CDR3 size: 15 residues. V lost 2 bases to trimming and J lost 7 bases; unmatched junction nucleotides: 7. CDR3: CASSQQDRGQREQYF. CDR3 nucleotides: TGCGCCAGCAGCCAACAGGACAGGGGGCAACGGGAGCAGTACTTC.

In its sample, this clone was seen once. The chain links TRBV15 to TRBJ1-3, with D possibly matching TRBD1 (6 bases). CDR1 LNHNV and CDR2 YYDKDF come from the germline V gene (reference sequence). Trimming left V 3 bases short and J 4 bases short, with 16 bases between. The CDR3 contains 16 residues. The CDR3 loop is CATSRTGGRAGNTIYF. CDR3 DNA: TGTGCCACCAGCAGGACGGGGGGCAGGGCAGGAAACACCATATATTTT.

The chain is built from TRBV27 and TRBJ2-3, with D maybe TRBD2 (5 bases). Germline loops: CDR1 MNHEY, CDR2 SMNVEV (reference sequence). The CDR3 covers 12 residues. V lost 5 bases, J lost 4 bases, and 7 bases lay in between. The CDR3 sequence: CASSKRADTQYF. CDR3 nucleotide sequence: TGTGCCAGCAGTAAGAGGGCAGATACGCAGTATTTT.

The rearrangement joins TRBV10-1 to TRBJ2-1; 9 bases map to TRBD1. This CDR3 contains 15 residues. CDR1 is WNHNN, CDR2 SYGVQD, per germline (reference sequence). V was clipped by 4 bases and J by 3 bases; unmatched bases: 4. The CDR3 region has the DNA TGCGCCAGCAGTGTTGACAGGGGGTTCTACAATGAGCAGTTCTTC. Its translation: CASSVDRGFYNEQFF.

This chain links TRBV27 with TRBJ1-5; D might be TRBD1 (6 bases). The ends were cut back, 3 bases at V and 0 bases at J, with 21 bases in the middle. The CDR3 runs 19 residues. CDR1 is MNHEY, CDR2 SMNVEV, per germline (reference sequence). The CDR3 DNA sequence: TGTGCCAGCAGTTTCCTCCCCGGGGGCCCGGAGTATAGCAATCAGCCCCAGCATTTT. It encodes CASSFLPGGPEYSNQPQHF.

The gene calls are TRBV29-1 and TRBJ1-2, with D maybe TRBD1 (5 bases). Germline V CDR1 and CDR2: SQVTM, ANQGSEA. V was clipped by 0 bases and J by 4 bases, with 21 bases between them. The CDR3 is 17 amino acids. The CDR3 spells CSVEEKKRDPIFYGYTF. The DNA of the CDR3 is TGCAGCGTTGAAGAGAAAAAGAGGGACCCTATCTTCTATGGCTACACCTTC.

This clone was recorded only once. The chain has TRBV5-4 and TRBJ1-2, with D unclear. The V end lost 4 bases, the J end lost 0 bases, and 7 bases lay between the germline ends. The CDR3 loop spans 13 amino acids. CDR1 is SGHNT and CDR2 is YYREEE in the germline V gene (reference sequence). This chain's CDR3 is CASSQTANYGYTF. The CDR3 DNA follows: TGTGCCAGCAGCCAAACAGCTAACTATGGCTACACCTTC.

The CDR3 loop is CASSLFPSEPQHF. The CDR3 DNA is TGCGCCAGCAGCTTGTTCCCTAGCGAGCCCCAGCATTTT. The chain couples TRBV5-1 to TRBJ1-5; D not resolved. This CDR3 contains 13 residues. Germline CDR1 is SGHRS and CDR2 is YFSETQ. V gave up 1 base and J gave up 8 bases, with 10 bases separating them.

CDR3 residues: CASSRFSGGNTGELFF. CDR3 bases: TGTGCCAGCAGTCGTTTTAGCGGGGGAAACACCGGGGAGCTGTTTTTT. The rearrangement links TRBV5-4 to TRBJ2-2; 9 nucleotides line up with TRBD2. The germline V gene has CDR1 SGHNT and CDR2 YYREEE (reference sequence). This CDR3 is 16 amino acids long. V gave up 5 bases and J gave up 2 bases; unmatched junction bases: 7. The full variable domain, with the rest looked up from reference TRBV5-4 and TRBJ2-2, is ETGVTQSPTHLIKTRGQQVTLRCSSQSGHNTVSWYQQALGQGPQFIFQYYREEENGRGNFPPRFSGLQFPNYSSELNVNALELDDSALYLCASSRFSGGNTGELFFGEGSRLTVL.

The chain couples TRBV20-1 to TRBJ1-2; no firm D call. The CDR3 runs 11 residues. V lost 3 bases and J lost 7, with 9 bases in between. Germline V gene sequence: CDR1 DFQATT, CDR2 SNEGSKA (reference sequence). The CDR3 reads CSASRGSGYTF. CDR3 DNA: TGCAGTGCTAGTCGGGGTTCTGGCTACACCTTC.

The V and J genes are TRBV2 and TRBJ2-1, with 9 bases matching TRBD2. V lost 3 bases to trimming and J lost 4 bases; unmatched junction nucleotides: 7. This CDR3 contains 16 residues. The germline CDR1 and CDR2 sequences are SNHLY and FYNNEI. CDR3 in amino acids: CASSEQGTSTYNEQFF. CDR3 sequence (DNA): TGTGCCAGCAGTGAGCAGGGGACTAGCACTTACAATGAGCAGTTCTTC.

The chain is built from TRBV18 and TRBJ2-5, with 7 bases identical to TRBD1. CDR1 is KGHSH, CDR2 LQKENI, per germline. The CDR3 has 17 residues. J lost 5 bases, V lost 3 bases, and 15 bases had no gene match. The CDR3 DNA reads TGTGCCAGCTCACCTCAACAGATGACAGGGAGATTGGAGACCCAGTACTTC. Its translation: CASSPQQMTGRLETQYF. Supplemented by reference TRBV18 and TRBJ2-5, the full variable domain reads NAGVMQNPRHLVRRRGQEARLRCSPMKGHSHVYWYRQLPEEGLKFMVYLQKENIIDESGMPKERFSAEFPKEGPSILRIQQVVRGDSAAYFCASSPQQMTGRLETQYFGPGTRLLVL.

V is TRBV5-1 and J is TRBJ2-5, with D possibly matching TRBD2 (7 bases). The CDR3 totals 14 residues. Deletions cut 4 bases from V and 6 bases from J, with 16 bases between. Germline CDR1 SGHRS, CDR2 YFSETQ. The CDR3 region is CASSLRGGAQTQYF. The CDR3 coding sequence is TGCGCCAGCAGCCTGAGAGGGGGGGCTCAGACCCAGTACTTC.

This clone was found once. CDR3 sequence reads: CASSLWEIYTF. CDR3 in DNA: TGTGCCAGCAGTTTATGGGAGATCTACACCTTC. V usage is TRBV28 and J usage is TRBJ1-2; D not resolved. Looked up from germline, CDR1 is MDHEN and CDR2 is SYDVKM. V gave up 0 bases and J gave up 10 bases, with 6 bases separating them. The CDR3 consists of 11 residues.

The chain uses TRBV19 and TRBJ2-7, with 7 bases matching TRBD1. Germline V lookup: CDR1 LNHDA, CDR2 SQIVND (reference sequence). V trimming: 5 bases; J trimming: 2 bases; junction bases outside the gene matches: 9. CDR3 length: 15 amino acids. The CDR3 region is CASSPGTEVAYEQYF. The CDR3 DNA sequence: TGTGCCAGTAGTCCCGGGACAGAAGTGGCCTACGAGCAGTACTTC.

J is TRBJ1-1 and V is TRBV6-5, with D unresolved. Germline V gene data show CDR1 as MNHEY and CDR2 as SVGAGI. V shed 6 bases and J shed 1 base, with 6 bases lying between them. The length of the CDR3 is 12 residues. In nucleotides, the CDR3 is TGTGCCAGCAGGACGGGGAACACTGAAGCTTTCTTT. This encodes CASRTGNTEAFF.

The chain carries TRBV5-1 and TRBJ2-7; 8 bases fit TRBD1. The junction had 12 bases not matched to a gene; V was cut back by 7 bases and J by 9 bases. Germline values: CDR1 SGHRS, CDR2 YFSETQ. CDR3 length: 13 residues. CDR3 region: CASGGPSGGGQYF. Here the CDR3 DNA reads TGCGCCAGCGGTGGGCCCTCAGGGGGCGGGCAGTACTTC. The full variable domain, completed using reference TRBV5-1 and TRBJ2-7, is KAGVTQTPRYLIKTRGQQVTLSCSPISGHRSVSWYQQTPGQGLQFLFEYFSETQRNKGNFPGRFSGRQFSNSRSEMNVSTLELGDSALYLCASGGPSGGGQYFGPGTRLTVT.